This T cell receptor beta chain derives from a study of blood T cell repertoires in COVID-19. Study-wide background: The origin of the acute and convalescent COVID-19 samples was the United States, Italy and Spain. PBMCs, B-cell-depleted T cells, or T cells were the source of the cDNA or gDNA that made up the material.

The authors' processing: For nucleated cells, counts were estimated from reference gene primer amplification. Profiled with immunoSEQ multiplex PCR; TCRdb holds only in-frame clones, not every one. V and J calls and clone size are those listed in that table; D and trimming were worked out from the DNA. The sample holds some 80,000 clones, roughly 86% seen once. CDR3 size: 13 residues. V was clipped by 3 bases and J by 0 bases, with 6 bases between them. The germline V gene encodes CDR1 SNHLY and CDR2 FYNNEI. Sequencing input: peripheral blood. This clonotype was obtained from a man in his fifties or sixties with active or convalescent COVID-19. V gene TRBV2 combines with J gene TRBJ2-7; D may be TRBD1 (5 bases). In DNA form, the CDR3 reads TGTGCCAGCAGTGAGACAGCCTCCTACGAGCAGTACGTC. Residues: CASSETASYEQYV.